Sequencing of this TCR beta chain was carried out in a study of OX40 agonist ivuxolimab in advanced cancers. Germline V gives CDR1 MDHEN, CDR2 SYDVKM. The V and J ends lost 5 bases and 6 bases, in that order; junction bases with no gene match: 6. The CDR3 contains 16 residues. Profiled with immunoSEQ multiplex PCR; TCRdb holds only in-frame clones, not every one. The repertoire includes over 60,000 clones, 89% of them detected once, and approximately 0.38% sits in the top ten. V is TRBV28 and J is TRBJ2-1, with 14 bases identical to TRBD2. This clonotype originated in an adult with an advanced solid tumor such as melanoma, head and neck, liver or kidney cancer. The material sequenced was CD4+ or CD8+ T cells sorted from blood, taken in a trial of the OX40 agonist ivuxolimab. In nucleotides, the CDR3 is TGTGCCAGCAGTCACCACGGGACTAGCGGGAGCAATGAGCAGTTCTTC. Amino acid sequence: CASSHHGTSGSNEQFF.